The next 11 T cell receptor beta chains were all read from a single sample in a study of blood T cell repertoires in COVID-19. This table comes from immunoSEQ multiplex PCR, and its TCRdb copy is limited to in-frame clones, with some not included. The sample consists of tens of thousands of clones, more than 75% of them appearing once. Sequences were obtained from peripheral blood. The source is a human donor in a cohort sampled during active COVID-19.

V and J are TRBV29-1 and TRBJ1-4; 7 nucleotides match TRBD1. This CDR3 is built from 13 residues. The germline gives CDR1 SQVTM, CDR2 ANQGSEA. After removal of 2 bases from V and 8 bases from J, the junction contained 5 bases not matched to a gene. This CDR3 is CSVEQGVDEKLFF. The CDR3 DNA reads TGCAGCGTTGAACAGGGGGTAGACGAAAAACTGTTTTTT.

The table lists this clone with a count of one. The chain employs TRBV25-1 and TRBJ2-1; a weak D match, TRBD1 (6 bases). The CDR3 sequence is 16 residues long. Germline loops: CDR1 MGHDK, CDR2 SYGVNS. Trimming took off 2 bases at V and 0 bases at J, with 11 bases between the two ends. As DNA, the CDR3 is TGTGCCAGCAGTGAAGTTACAGGGAGCTCCTACAATGAGCAGTTCTTC. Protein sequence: CASSEVTGSSYNEQFF.

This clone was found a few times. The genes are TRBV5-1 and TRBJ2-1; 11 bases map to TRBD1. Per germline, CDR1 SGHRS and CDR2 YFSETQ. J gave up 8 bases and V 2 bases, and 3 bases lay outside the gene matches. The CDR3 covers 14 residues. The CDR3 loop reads CASSFGQGADEQFF. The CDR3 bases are TGCGCCAGCAGCTTCGGACAGGGGGCGGATGAGCAGTTCTTC.

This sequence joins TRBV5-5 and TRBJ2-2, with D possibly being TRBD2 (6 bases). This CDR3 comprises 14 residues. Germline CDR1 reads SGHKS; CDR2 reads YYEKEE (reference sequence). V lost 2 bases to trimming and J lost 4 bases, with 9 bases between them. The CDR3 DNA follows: TGTGCCAGCAGCTTACTGACTAGCACCGGGGAGCTGTTTTTT. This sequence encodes CASSLLTSTGELFF.

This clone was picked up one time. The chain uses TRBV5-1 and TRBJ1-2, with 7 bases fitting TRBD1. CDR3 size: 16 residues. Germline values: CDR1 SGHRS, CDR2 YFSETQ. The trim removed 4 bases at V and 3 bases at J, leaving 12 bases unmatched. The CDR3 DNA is TGCGCCAGCAGCCGTTCCAAAGGGACAGTTCACTATGGCTACACCTTC. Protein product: CASSRSKGTVHYGYTF.

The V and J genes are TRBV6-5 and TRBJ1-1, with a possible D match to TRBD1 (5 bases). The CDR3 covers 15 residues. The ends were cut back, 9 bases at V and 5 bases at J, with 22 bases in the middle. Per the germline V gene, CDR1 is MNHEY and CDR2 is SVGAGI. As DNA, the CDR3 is TGTGCCAGTCTCGAACGGGTGGAGGGGATAACTGAAGCTTTCTTT. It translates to CASLERVEGITEAFF.

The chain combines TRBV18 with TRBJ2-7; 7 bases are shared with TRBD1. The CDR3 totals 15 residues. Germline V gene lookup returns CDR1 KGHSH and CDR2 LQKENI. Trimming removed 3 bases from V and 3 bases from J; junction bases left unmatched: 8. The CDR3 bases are TGTGCCAGCTCACCCGGGACAGCAAGAAGCTACGAGCAGTACTTC. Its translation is CASSPGTARSYEQYF.

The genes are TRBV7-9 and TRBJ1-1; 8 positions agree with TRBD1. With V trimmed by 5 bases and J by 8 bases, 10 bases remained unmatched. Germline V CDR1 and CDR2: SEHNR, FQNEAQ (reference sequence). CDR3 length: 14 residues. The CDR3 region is CASSPQTGGREAFF. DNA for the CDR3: TGTGCCAGCAGCCCCCAAACAGGGGGTAGGGAAGCTTTCTTT. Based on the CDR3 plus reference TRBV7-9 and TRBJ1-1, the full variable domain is DTGVSQNPRHKITKRGQNVTFRCDPISEHNRLYWYRQTLGQGPEFLTYFQNEAQLEKSRLLSDRFSAERPKGSFSTLEIQRTEQGDSAMYLCASSPQTGGREAFFGQGTRLTVV.

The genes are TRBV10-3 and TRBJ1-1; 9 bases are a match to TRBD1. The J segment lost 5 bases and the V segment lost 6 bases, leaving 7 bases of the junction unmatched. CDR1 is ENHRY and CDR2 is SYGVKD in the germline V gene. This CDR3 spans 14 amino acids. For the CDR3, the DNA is TGTGCCATCAGCAAGGACAGGGGTGTTACTGAAGCTTTCTTT. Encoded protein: CAISKDRGVTEAFF.

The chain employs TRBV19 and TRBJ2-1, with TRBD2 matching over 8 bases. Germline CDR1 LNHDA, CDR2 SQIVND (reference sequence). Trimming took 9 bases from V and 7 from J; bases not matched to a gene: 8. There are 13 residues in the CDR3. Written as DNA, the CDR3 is TGTGCCAGCAGCGGGGGCCCAGGAAATGAGCAGTTCTTC. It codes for CASSGGPGNEQFF.

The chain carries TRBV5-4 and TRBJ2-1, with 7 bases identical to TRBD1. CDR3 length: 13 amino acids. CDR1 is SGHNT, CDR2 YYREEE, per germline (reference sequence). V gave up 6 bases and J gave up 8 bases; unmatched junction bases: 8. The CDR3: CASTHRGQDEQFF. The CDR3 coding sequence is TGTGCCAGCACCCATAGGGGGCAGGATGAGCAGTTCTTC.